The clone carrying this T cell receptor (beta chain) was recorded at least ten times. Its antigen is as yet unknown. The patients chosen for sequencing had shown expansion of CD8+CD57+ cells (detected by flow cytometry). Genomic DNA, the template, was used for profiling of the TCR beta VDJ and CDR3. One entry per CDR3 protein results from TCRdb running MiXCR on the reads. The table has approximately 190,000 distinct CDR3 sequences, 48% seen once. In germline, CDR1 is SGHRS, CDR2 YFSETQ. V lost 0 bases, J lost 5 bases, and 13 bases lay in between. This CDR3 contains 15 residues. This sample is part of a study of CD8+CD57+ T cells in acquired aplastic anemia. Regarding the study as a whole: A set of approximately 29 CD8+ CDR3 sequences was shared between patients and controls, and these sequences appeared highly expressed in patients.

This TCR came from a human donor with aplastic anemia. Sequences were obtained from sorted CD4+, CD8+, or CD8+CD57+ T cells (not recorded which) from PBMCs. The chain recombines TRBV5-1 with TRBJ2-3, with unresolved D. CDR3 sequence reads: CASSLAVREEDTQYF. The CDR3 nucleotides are TGCGCCAGCAGCTTGGCTGTTAGGGAAGAAGATACGCAGTATTTT.